The 32 T cell receptor beta chains below were found in one sample sequenced in a study of blood T cell repertoires in COVID-19. Profiling relied on immunoSEQ multiplex PCR, and the TCRdb table lists in-frame clones only, not all of them. Among around 180,000 clones, more than 85% were seen once, and the ten largest hold roughly 2.9%. Source material: peripheral blood. The receptors come from a woman aged 25-40 years with active or convalescent COVID-19.

The CDR3 region has the DNA TGTGCCAGCAGCCAAGATCGTTCAGGGGCCATTCAGTACTTC. It codes for CASSQDRSGAIQYF. The rearrangement joins TRBV3-1 (or the pseudogene TRBV3-2) to TRBJ2-4, with D perhaps TRBD1 (6 bases). The length of the CDR3 is 14 residues. V was shortened by 0 bases and J by 9 bases, with 12 bases between the two germline ends. CDR1 and CDR2 (germline): LGHDT, YNNKEL (reference sequence).

The chain is built from TRBV28 and TRBJ2-7; 13 bases agree with TRBD2. CDR3 length equals 15 residues. The V gene's germline CDR1 is MDHEN and CDR2 SYDVKM. V was pared by 7 bases and J by 3 bases, with 6 bases of the junction left unmatched. DNA of the CDR3: TGTGCCAGCACACGACTAGCGGGGGGCCACTACGAGCAGTACTTC. Encoded protein: CASTRLAGGHYEQYF.

The chain has TRBV28 and TRBJ2-6, with D maybe TRBD2 (5 bases). The CDR3 covers 15 residues. Germline V gives CDR1 MDHEN, CDR2 SYDVKM. Trimming removed 6 bases from V and 0 bases from J, with 9 bases in between. DNA of the CDR3: TGTGCCAGCAGGCCCACTAGCTCTGGGGCCAACGTCCTGACTTTC. It encodes CASRPTSSGANVLTF.

The chain links TRBV6-6 to TRBJ1-3; the D is unclear. Deletions cut 6 bases from V and 0 bases from J, with 6 bases between. There are 13 residues in the CDR3. Per germline, CDR1 MNHNY and CDR2 SVGAGI (reference sequence). In DNA form, the CDR3 reads TGTGCCAGCAGACCGAGCTCTGGAAACACCATATATTTT. It is translated as CASRPSSGNTIYF.

This rearrangement joins TRBV7-9 to TRBJ1-1; TRBD1 matches at 9 bases. The CDR3 covers 15 residues. V gave up 4 bases and J gave up 1 base; unmatched junction bases: 4. CDR1 is SEHNR, CDR2 FQNEAQ, per germline (reference sequence). The DNA of the CDR3 is TGTGCCAGCAGCTCGGGACAGGGAACGAACACTGAAGCTTTCTTT. Residues: CASSSGQGTNTEAFF.

The chain combines TRBV6-5 with TRBJ1-2, with 7 bases aligning to TRBD1. The junction had 12 bases not matched to a gene; V was cut back by 6 bases and J by 8 bases. CDR1 is MNHEY, CDR2 SVGAGI, per germline. The CDR3 loop spans 14 amino acids. Written as DNA, the CDR3 is TGTGCCAGCAGCCTGGGACAGACCCCTGCGGGCTACACCTTC. This gives the protein CASSLGQTPAGYTF.

The chain carries TRBV28 and TRBJ1-4; TRBD1 might be the D (6 bases). Germline V CDR1 and CDR2: MDHEN, SYDVKM. V lost 6 bases and J lost 5, with 13 bases in between. The CDR3 covers 14 residues. The CDR3 here is CASRVGGANEKLFF. The CDR3 bases are TGTGCCAGCAGGGTGGGGGGGGCCAATGAAAAACTGTTTTTT.

This clone has a single count. This chain links TRBV27 with TRBJ2-7; 9 bases fit TRBD1. V shed 2 bases and J 2 bases; nucleotides not matched to a gene: 10. The CDR3 loop spans 17 amino acids. Germline CDR1 is MNHEY and CDR2 is SMNVEV (reference sequence). The CDR3 nucleotides are TGTGCCAGCAGTTTAATAGGACAGGGGCTCCAGACCTACGAGCAGTACTTC. Protein product: CASSLIGQGLQTYEQYF.

CDR3 nucleotide sequence: TGCAGCGTTGATGACAGGGCCTATGGCTACACCTTC. Translation gives CSVDDRAYGYTF. The chain joins TRBV29-1 to TRBJ1-2, with TRBD1 matching over 7 bases. The V and J ends lost 3 bases and 4 bases, in that order; junction bases with no gene match: 2. Germline CDR1 reads SQVTM; CDR2 reads ANQGSEA. The CDR3 consists of 12 residues.

The chain joins TRBV19 to TRBJ2-1; 9 bases align to TRBD2. There are 19 residues in the CDR3. Germline V lookup: CDR1 LNHDA, CDR2 SQIVND (reference sequence). V shed 5 bases and J 0 bases; nucleotides not matched to a gene: 14. The CDR3 is CASSVAGVAHLRSYNEQFF. The CDR3 DNA follows: TGTGCCAGTAGTGTAGCGGGAGTCGCCCACCTCCGCTCCTACAATGAGCAGTTCTTC.

This chain uses TRBV2 with TRBJ1-1; possibly TRBD1 for D (5 bases). The germline V gene has CDR1 SNHLY and CDR2 FYNNEI. V was shortened by 7 bases and J by 1 base, with 10 bases between the two germline ends. The CDR3 runs 13 residues. The CDR3 DNA sequence: TGTGCCAGCAACCTAGACAGGAACACTGAAGCTTTCTTT. It codes for CASNLDRNTEAFF.

The rearrangement joins TRBV19 to TRBJ2-1, with D tentatively TRBD2 (6 bases). Germline loops: CDR1 LNHDA, CDR2 SQIVND (reference sequence). This CDR3 comprises 15 residues. V dropped 4 bases and J dropped 4 bases, with 14 bases sitting between them. The CDR3 reads CASSNRLGTYNEQFF. The DNA for the CDR3 is TGTGCCAGTAGTAACCGGCTAGGGACTTACAATGAGCAGTTCTTC.

The CDR3 DNA follows: TGCGCCAGCAGCCTCCTAGCGGGGCTTTCGAACACCGGGGAGCTGTTTTTT. Protein sequence: CASSLLAGLSNTGELFF. This rearrangement joins TRBV5-1 to TRBJ2-2; 9 bases match TRBD2. Germline assignment: CDR1 SGHRS and CDR2 YFSETQ. The V gene end was trimmed by 4 bases and the J gene end by 0 bases; junction bases not matched to a gene: 7. CDR3 size: 17 residues.

The rearrangement links TRBV7-9 to TRBJ2-5, with D maybe TRBD2 (5 bases). CDR1 is SEHNR, CDR2 FQNEAQ, per germline (reference sequence). The CDR3 contains 14 residues. V was trimmed by 3 bases and J by 4 bases, leaving 12 bases between them. CDR3: CASSLVRGSETQYF. CDR3 bases: TGTGCCAGCAGCTTGGTGAGAGGGTCAGAGACCCAGTACTTC.

This chain links TRBV28 with TRBJ1-2; 8 positions match TRBD1. J was trimmed by 5 bases and V by 2 bases; bases with no gene match: 4. The CDR3 consists of 14 residues. The V gene's germline CDR1 is MDHEN and CDR2 SYDVKM. The CDR3 sequence: CASSLPTGAYGYTF. The CDR3 nucleotides are TGTGCCAGCAGTTTACCGACAGGGGCTTATGGCTACACCTTC.

The chain links TRBV12-5 to TRBJ2-2, with TRBD1 matching over 9 bases. Trimming cost V 2 bases and J 1 base; bases outside gene matches: 5. The CDR3 is 17 amino acids. Germline V gene data show CDR1 as LGHNT and CDR2 as FRNRAP. Here the CDR3 reads CASGLSPTGGNTGELFF. As DNA, the CDR3 is TGTGCTAGTGGTTTGTCACCGACAGGGGGGAACACCGGGGAGCTGTTTTTT.

The chain joins TRBV7-9 to TRBJ1-6; the match to TRBD1 covers 7 bases. Germline loops: CDR1 SEHNR, CDR2 FQNEAQ (reference sequence). The junction had 7 bases not matched to a gene; V was cut back by 1 base and J by 7 bases. There are 16 residues in the CDR3. CDR3 in amino acids: CASSLGGRDRNSPLHF. CDR3 nucleotide sequence: TGTGCCAGCAGCTTAGGAGGGCGGGACAGAAATTCACCCCTCCACTTT.

This clone was seen a single time. Here the CDR3 reads CASNLLASTDTQYF. DNA of the CDR3: TGTGCCAGCAACCTACTAGCTAGCACAGATACGCAGTATTTT. The V gene is TRBV16, the J gene TRBJ2-3, with TRBD2 as a possible D gene (6 bases). The length of the CDR3 is 14 residues. V lost 7 bases, J lost 0 bases, and 11 bases lay in between. CDR1 is KGHSY, CDR2 FQNENV, per germline.

The chain employs TRBV10-3 and TRBJ2-7; 7 nucleotides line up with TRBD2. Trimming took 0 bases from V and 3 from J; bases not matched to a gene: 2. CDR1 is ENHRY and CDR2 is SYGVKD in the germline V gene. The CDR3 is 14 amino acids. This chain's CDR3 is CAISESRDYYEQYF. The CDR3 nucleotides read TGTGCCATCAGTGAGTCGAGGGACTACTACGAGCAGTACTTC.

This chain uses TRBV27 with TRBJ2-3, with D unresolved. This CDR3 is 11 amino acids long. Germline loops: CDR1 MNHEY, CDR2 SMNVEV (reference sequence). V shed 3 bases and J shed 7 bases, with 5 bases lying between them. CDR3 sequence reads: CASSFLNTQYF. The CDR3, as DNA: TGTGCCAGCAGTTTCTTAAATACGCAGTATTTT.

The chain is built from TRBV12-3 or TRBV12-4 and TRBJ1-2; D is perhaps TRBD1 (6 bases). Deletions cut 6 bases from V and 7 bases from J, with 15 bases between. CDR3 length: 13 amino acids. The CDR3 region has the DNA TGTGCCAGCAGCCTTGGCACAGGGCCTGGCTACACCTTC. It codes for CASSLGTGPGYTF.

This clone was seen a single time. J is TRBJ2-7 and V is TRBV11-3; 8 bases match TRBD1. After removal of 5 bases from V and 7 bases from J, the junction contained 10 bases not matched to a gene. The CDR3 has 14 residues. The germline V gene has CDR1 SGHNT and CDR2 YENEEA. CDR3 in amino acids: CASSHRGNKPEQYF. The CDR3, as DNA: TGTGCCAGCAGCCACAGGGGGAATAAGCCAGAGCAGTACTTC.

This clone has only a few counts. The chain links TRBV20-1 to TRBJ1-1, with unresolved D. The germline gives CDR1 DFQATT, CDR2 SNEGSKA (reference sequence). The CDR3 spans 15 residues. The V and J ends lost 3 bases and 4 bases respectively, with 18 bases between them. CDR3 DNA sequence: TGCAGTGCTAGTCTCGACGGAGGCATGGTCACTGAAGCTTTCTTT. Amino acid sequence: CSASLDGGMVTEAFF.

The CDR3 here is CASSLLGGEAFF. The CDR3 region has the DNA TGTGCCAGCAGCCTACTGGGAGGTGAAGCTTTCTTT. This chain uses TRBV5-8 with TRBJ1-1; D is undetermined. Germline CDR1 reads SGHTS; CDR2 reads YDEGEE. This CDR3 comprises 12 residues. The V end was cut by 4 bases, the J end by 7 bases, with 11 bases between. Based on the CDR3 plus reference TRBV5-8 and TRBJ1-1, the full variable domain is EAGVTQSPTHLIKTRGQQATLRCSPISGHTSVYWYQQALGLGLQFLLWYDEGEERNRGNFPPRFSGRQFPNYSSELNVNALELEDSALYLCASSLLGGEAFFGQGTRLTVV.

This clone was detected ten times or more. The chain joins TRBV4-1 to TRBJ1-6; perhaps TRBD1 as D (6 bases). V lost 0 bases, J lost 8 bases, and 17 bases lay in between. The CDR3 is made up of 17 amino acids. Germline V CDR1 and CDR2: MGHRA, YSYEKL. The DNA of the CDR3 is TGCGCCAGCAGCCAAGAAGGGGGGGGTCGGAGCCATTCACCCCTCCACTTT. This gives the protein CASSQEGGGRSHSPLHF.

The J gene is TRBJ1-2, the V gene TRBV5-6; D is possibly TRBD1 (5 bases). Germline CDR1 SGHDT, CDR2 YYEEEE. CDR3 length: 14 amino acids. The V and J ends lost 0 bases and 8 bases respectively, with 14 bases between them. The CDR3 DNA sequence: TGTGCCAGCAGCTTGGTAGCTGGGAAGGGGGGCTACACCTTC. Its protein is CASSLVAGKGGYTF.

The chain couples TRBV5-1 to TRBJ1-5; TRBD1 agrees at 9 bases. V lost 8 bases, J lost 3 bases, and 3 bases stayed unmatched. CDR3 length equals 13 residues. The V gene's germline CDR1 is SGHRS and CDR2 YFSETQ. The CDR3 loop reads CASGTGPNQPQHF. The CDR3 DNA is TGCGCCAGTGGGACAGGGCCCAATCAGCCCCAGCATTTT.

The chain recombines TRBV27 with TRBJ1-5, with no clear D. This CDR3 spans 14 amino acids. In germline, CDR1 is MNHEY, CDR2 SMNVEV (reference sequence). V shed 6 bases and J shed 3 bases, with 12 bases lying between them. CDR3 in amino acids: CASRESVYNQPQHF. Written as DNA, the CDR3 is TGTGCCAGCAGGGAGTCGGTTTACAATCAGCCCCAGCATTTT.

V and J are TRBV6-5 and TRBJ1-4; 9 bases line up with TRBD1. This CDR3 has 15 amino acids. Germline lookup yields CDR1 MNHEY and CDR2 SVGAGI. J gave up 6 bases and V 4 bases, and 6 bases lay outside the gene matches. CDR3 coding DNA: TGTGCCAGCAGTTTAACAGGGGGCGATTATGAAAAACTGTTTTTT. The encoded protein is CASSLTGGDYEKLFF.

The chain is built from TRBV27 and TRBJ1-4; D unresolved. Germline assignment: CDR1 MNHEY and CDR2 SMNVEV (reference sequence). Trimming shortened V by 3 bases and J by 7 bases, and 12 bases separated the two germline ends. This CDR3 contains 14 residues. The CDR3 reads CASSLKGRGEKLFF. The CDR3 region has the DNA TGTGCCAGCAGTTTGAAGGGCCGGGGTGAAAAACTGTTTTTT.

In this sample, this clone turned up a few times. The rearrangement joins TRBV30 to TRBJ1-2; TRBD1 might be the D (5 bases). Germline V lookup: CDR1 GTSNPN, CDR2 SVGIG (reference sequence). V was shortened by 2 bases and J by 0 bases, with 13 bases between the two germline ends. The CDR3 has 15 amino acids. CDR3 in DNA: TGTGCCTGGAGTCGCAACGCAGGGACTAACTATGGCTACACCTTC. Translated: CAWSRNAGTNYGYTF.

This sequence joins TRBV7-2 and TRBJ1-6; TRBD1 agrees at 10 bases. CDR3 length: 16 residues. Trimming cost V 6 bases and J 5 bases; bases outside gene matches: 7. Germline loops: CDR1 SGHTA, CDR2 FQGNSA. CDR3 in amino acids: CASRTWTGGNNSPLHF. The CDR3 DNA sequence: TGTGCCAGCAGAACGTGGACAGGGGGGAATAATTCACCCCTCCACTTT.